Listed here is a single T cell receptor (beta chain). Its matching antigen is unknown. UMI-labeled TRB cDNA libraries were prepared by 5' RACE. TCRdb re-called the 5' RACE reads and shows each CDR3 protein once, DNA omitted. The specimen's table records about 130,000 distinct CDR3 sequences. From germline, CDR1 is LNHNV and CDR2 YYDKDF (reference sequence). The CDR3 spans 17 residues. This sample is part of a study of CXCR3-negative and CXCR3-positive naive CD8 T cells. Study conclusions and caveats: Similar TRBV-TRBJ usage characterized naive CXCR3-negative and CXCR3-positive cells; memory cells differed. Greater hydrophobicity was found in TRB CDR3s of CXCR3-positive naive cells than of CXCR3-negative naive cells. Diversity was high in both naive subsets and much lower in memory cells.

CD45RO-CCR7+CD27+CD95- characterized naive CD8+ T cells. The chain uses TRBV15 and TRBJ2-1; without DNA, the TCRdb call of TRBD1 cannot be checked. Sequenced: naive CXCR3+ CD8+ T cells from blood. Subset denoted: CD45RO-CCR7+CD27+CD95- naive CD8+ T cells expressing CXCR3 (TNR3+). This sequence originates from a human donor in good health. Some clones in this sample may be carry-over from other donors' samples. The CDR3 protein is CATSPPLGPSSYNEQFF.